A selection of T cell receptor beta chains follows, all from one sample in a study of T cell changes during pregnancy in multiple sclerosis. Using immunoSEQ multiplex PCR, the repertoire was profiled, and TCRdb retains in-frame clones only, with some absent. The sample lists fewer than 55,000 clones, over 85% occurring once. The sample in question was peripheral blood, obtained in the first trimester of pregnancy. The receptors were sampled from a female donor with multiple sclerosis, enrolled in a pregnancy study. CDR3s include the opening cysteine and the closing phenylalanine or tryptophan. D genes are given only for firm matches. Not every row has a clone size; where given, it reads once, few, many or a size class.

TRBJ1-1,TRBV21-1,.,.,TGTGCCAGCAGCCAAAAGGGGGCCCAGGGCGGAAACACTGAAGCTTTCTTT,CASSQKGAQGGNTEAFF
TRBJ2-1,TRBV6-6,.,.,TGTGCCAGCAGTAGACTCCGGGGGGCCGAGAATGAGCAGTTCTTC,CASSRLRGAENEQFF
TRBJ2-7,TRBV14,.,.,TGTGCCAGCAGCCAAGTTGGAACAGTCCGAGAGCAGTACTTC,CASSQVGTVREQYF
TRBJ2-1,TRBV7-3,TRBD1,.,TGTGCCAGCAGCCCGGACAGGTACAATGAGCAGTTCTTC,CASSPDRYNEQFF
TRBJ1-4,TRBV5-1,.,once,TGCGCCAGCAGCTTGGCCCGCCTGGGAGTCCCTAATGAAAAACTGTTTTTT,CASSLARLGVPNEKLFF
TRBJ2-3,TRBV19,.,.,TGTGCCAGTAGTATGACCCAGGCCCATACTAGGAGTACGCAGTATTTT,CASSMTQAHTRSTQYF
TRBJ2-5,TRBV25-1,.,.,TGTGCCAGCAGACAGCAGGGAGGTCCAGAGACCCAGTACTTC,CASRQQGGPETQYF
TRBJ2-7,TRBV6-1,TRBD1,few,TGTGCCAGCAGTCGGGACAGGACAGCATATTACGAGCAGTACTTC,CASSRDRTAYYEQYF
TRBJ2-5,TRBV21-1,.,.,TGTGCCAGCAGCAAAGAGGACGGGGGGTCCCAAGAGACCCAGTACTTC,CASSKEDGGSQETQYF
TRBJ2-3,TRBV5-1,.,.,TGCGCCAGCAGCTTAGCCCCCGGGGATACGCAGTATTTT,CASSLAPGDTQYF
TRBJ2-2,TRBV5-1,.,.,TGCGCCAGCAGCGGCCGCCTTGGGGGCGCCGGCACCGGGGAGCTGTTTTTT,CASSGRLGGAGTGELFF
TRBJ1-6,TRBV25-1,TRBD1,.,TGTGCCAGCAGAGGGGACAGGGGTTTAGGGTCACCCCTCCACTTT,CASRGDRGLGSPLHF
TRBJ1-2,TRBV27,TRBD1,.,TGTGCCAGCAGTTTAGAAGGGGGCGGCTACACCTTC,CASSLEGGGYTF
TRBJ2-4,TRBV6-5,.,.,TGTGCCAGCAGCCCTGGACAGCTAAAAAACATTCAGTACTTC,CASSPGQLKNIQYF
TRBJ2-1,TRBV6-5,.,.,TGTGCCAGCAGTTACTATCCCACCTACAATGAGCAGTTCTTC,CASSYYPTYNEQFF
TRBJ2-5,TRBV5-4,TRBD2,.,TGTGCCAGCAGCCCGACCGGGGGGTCCGGCAGAGAGACCCAGTACTTC,CASSPTGGSGRETQYF
TRBJ1-2,TRBV5-1,.,.,TGCGCCAGCAGCTTTAACGGGGAAGGCTACACCTTC,CASSFNGEGYTF
TRBJ1-5,TRBV4-1,.,once,TGCGCCAGCAGCCAAGACCTAAGCGGGACACACAGCAATCAGCCCCAGCATTTT,CASSQDLSGTHSNQPQHF
TRBJ1-1,TRBV19,.,once,TGTGCCAGTAGTACCACAGGTAGTAGTGAAGCTTTCTTT,CASSTTGSSEAFF
TRBJ2-7,TRBV27,TRBD2,once,TGTGCCAGCGCATACAGGATTAGCGGGGAGCAGTACTTC,CASAYRISGEQYF
TRBJ2-7,TRBV27,.,once,TGTGCCAGCAGTTTATCGATGGGAGGGGGCTCCTACGAGCAGTACTTC,CASSLSMGGGSYEQYF
TRBJ2-1,TRBV4-2,TRBD1,.,TGTGCCAGCAGCCAGGGTGGACAGGGCGGTCGTAATGAGCAGTTCTTC,CASSQGGQGGRNEQFF
TRBJ2-5,TRBV7-9,TRBD2,.,TGTGCCAGCAGCTTTTCGGGGGGGGAGACCCAGTACTTC,CASSFSGGETQYF
TRBJ2-3,TRBV7-8,.,few,TGTGCCAGCAGCCGCAGTACCGGACTCGGCGCAGATACGCAGTATTTT,CASSRSTGLGADTQYF
TRBJ1-5,TRBV18,TRBD1,.,TGTGCCAGCTCCTCCGGACAGGGGTGGGGTAGCAATCAGCCCCAGCATTTT,CASSSGQGWGSNQPQHF
TRBJ2-3,TRBV6-6,.,.,TGTGCCAGCACCCTAGGGAGTGCCGGGGGTGATACGCAGTATTTT,CASTLGSAGGDTQYF
TRBJ1-6,TRBV13,TRBD1,few,TGTGCCAGCAGCACGGGACAGGGGGCGAATTCACCCCTCCACTTT,CASSTGQGANSPLHF
TRBJ1-5,TRBV13,.,.,TGTGCCAGCAGCTGGGGGGGCCCCAATCAGCCCCAGCATTTT,CASSWGGPNQPQHF
TRBJ2-4,TRBV7-9,.,.,TGTGCCAGCAGTCAGACAGGCGCCGCCAAAAACATTCAGTACTTC,CASSQTGAAKNIQYF
TRBJ1-1,TRBV9,.,.,TGTGCCAGCAGCGTAGGCGGTTCCATGAACACTGAAGCTTTCTTT,CASSVGGSMNTEAFF
TRBJ2-7,TRBV11-2,TRBD1,once,TGTGCCAGCAGCTTAGATCCGGGCAGGGGGTACGAGCAGTACTTC,CASSLDPGRGYEQYF
TRBJ2-1,TRBV7-2,.,.,TGTGCCAGCAGCTTAGGGGTAGCGAGTTGGAATGAGCAGTTCTTC,CASSLGVASWNEQFF
TRBJ2-3,TRBV7-8,TRBD1,.,TGTGCCAGCAGCAGGGACAGCCGGGGTACAGATACGCAGTATTTT,CASSRDSRGTDTQYF
TRBJ1-3,TRBV10-3,.,.,TGTGCCATCATGGGGGGAGCTGGAAACACCATATATTTT,CAIMGGAGNTIYF
TRBJ2-3,TRBV4-1,TRBD2,.,TGCGCCAGCAGCCAACTAGCGGGGGTCACAGATACGCAGTATTTT,CASSQLAGVTDTQYF
TRBJ1-3,TRBV19,TRBD1,.,TGTGCCAGCTCACGGGGACAGGGCTTGAGAGGAAACACCATATATTTT,CASSRGQGLRGNTIYF
TRBJ1-5,TRBV19,.,.,TGTGCCAGTAGTATAGGGCACAGGGTGATCCAGCCCCAGCATTTT,CASSIGHRVIQPQHF
TRBJ1-4,TRBV21-1,.,.,TGTGCCAGCAGCTGCCGGGACAGGGGGCTAAAGAGTGAAAAACTGTTTTTT,CASSCRDRGLKSEKLFF
TRBJ2-1,TRBV7-9,TRBD2,.,TGTGCCAGCAGTCCACGACTAGCGGGGGTAAATGAGCAGTTCTTC,CASSPRLAGVNEQFF
TRBJ1-1,TRBV7-2,.,.,TGTGCCAGCAGCTTACAGGGTGCGGCGCCGGACGCTGAAGCTTTCTTT,CASSLQGAAPDAEAFF
TRBJ2-1,TRBV7-9,.,.,TGTGCCAGCAGCTTACTTTCCCTAAGCTCCTACAATGAGCAGTTCTTC,CASSLLSLSSYNEQFF
TRBJ1-4,TRBV7-9,.,.,TGTGCCAGCAGCTTATTTTCAGGGGATGAAAAACTGTTTTTT,CASSLFSGDEKLFF
TRBJ1-2,TRBV7-9,.,few,TGTGCCAGCAGCTTTGGGGCGGGCTACACCTTC,CASSFGAGYTF
TRBJ2-1,TRBV2,TRBD2,.,TGTGCCAGCAGTGCGCGGACTAGCGGGGGGAATGAGCAGTTCTTC,CASSARTSGGNEQFF
TRBJ2-3,TRBV5-4,TRBD2,.,TGTGCCAGCAGCTCGGGACTAGCAACAGATACGCAGTATTTT,CASSSGLATDTQYF
TRBJ2-3,TRBV7-3,.,.,TGTGCCAGCAGCCCGTCCGGACTGCCACCCACAGATACGCAGTATTTT,CASSPSGLPPTDTQYF
TRBJ1-2,TRBV5-1,.,few,TGCGCCAGCAGGACGGGGGGGGGTTCTAACTATGGCTACACCTTC,CASRTGGGSNYGYTF
TRBJ1-5,TRBV12-5,.,few,TGTGCTAGTGGGCCCGACAGTAGCAATCAGCCCCAGCATTTT,CASGPDSSNQPQHF
TRBJ1-1,TRBV6-5,.,.,TGTGCCAGCAGTTACTCGCTGCAGGGCAAAGCTTTCTTT,CASSYSLQGKAFF